These 18 T cell receptor beta chains came from one sample sequenced in a study of blood T cells in healthy people across ages. A J-beta primer mix and a sample-barcoded 5' primer were used in a second PCR of about 7 to 12 cycles. TCRdb processed the 5' RACE reads anew with MiXCR; each CDR3 protein has one entry. The data show 1.5 million to 2 million distinct CDR3 sequences, around half seen once. The sequenced sample was blood. Every receptor here comes from a middle-aged woman in good health.

V is TRBV5-4 and J is TRBJ2-1; 10 nucleotides align to TRBD1. Germline assignment: CDR1 SGHNT and CDR2 YYREEE (reference sequence). With 7 bases clipped from V and 7 bases from J, the junction kept 11 bases outside the gene matches. The CDR3 contains 15 residues. This CDR3 is CASGPTGGALNEQFF. For the CDR3, the DNA is TGTGCCAGCGGCCCGACAGGGGGCGCCTTGAATGAGCAGTTCTTC.

This chain links TRBV5-1 with TRBJ1-2; D is undetermined. This CDR3 is 16 amino acids long. Germline V gene data show CDR1 as SGHRS and CDR2 as YFSETQ. V lost 0 bases and J 2 bases, leaving 14 bases between the germline ends. CDR3 residues: CASSLDAPDPNYGYTF. CDR3 in DNA: TGCGCCAGCAGCTTGGATGCACCCGACCCAAACTATGGCTACACCTTC.

V gene TRBV18 combines with J gene TRBJ2-1; D possibly corresponds to TRBD1 (5 bases). Germline values: CDR1 KGHSH, CDR2 LQKENI. The V end was cut by 6 bases, the J end by 7 bases, with 10 bases between. CDR3 length equals 12 residues. The CDR3 DNA reads as TGTGCCAGCTCGTCAGGGATGAATGAGCAGTTCTTC. Protein: CASSSGMNEQFF.

This clonotype was seen a handful of times. The chain has TRBV7-9 and TRBJ1-2; TRBD1 aligns across 11 bases. CDR1 is SEHNR, CDR2 FQNEAQ, per germline (reference sequence). The V gene end was trimmed by 6 bases and the J gene end by 6 bases; junction bases not matched to a gene: 6. The CDR3 has 14 residues. DNA for the CDR3: TGTGCCAGCAGTTTGGACAGGGGGCATGATGGCTACACCTTC. Protein: CASSLDRGHDGYTF.

In this sample, this clonotype turned up a few times. Since a much larger clone is just one base distant, this may be a read error. The CDR3 sequence is CASREYEQYF. The CDR3 DNA follows: TGTGCCAGCAGAGAATACGAGCAGTACTTC. V usage is TRBV9 and J usage is TRBJ2-7; D remains ambiguous. Trimming left V 5 bases short and J 4 bases short, with 4 bases between. Germline CDR1 reads SGDLS; CDR2 reads YYNGEE. This CDR3 is built from 10 residues.

The rearrangement uses TRBV6-6 and TRBJ2-7, with unresolved D. Trimming shortened V by 8 bases and J by 5 bases, and 22 bases separated the two germline ends. Germline V gene lookup returns CDR1 MNHNY and CDR2 SVGAGI (reference sequence). CDR3 length equals 15 residues. The CDR3 spells CASSKLHNGRNEQYF. The CDR3 DNA reads as TGTGCCAGCTCGAAACTCCACAATGGAAGAAACGAGCAGTACTTC.

This clonotype was counted a few times. The chain carries TRBV6-5 and TRBJ2-3; 10 positions match TRBD2. This CDR3 spans 16 amino acids. J lost 2 bases, V lost 2 bases, and 4 bases had no gene match. In germline, CDR1 is MNHEY, CDR2 SVGAGI. The chain's CDR3 is CASSYDSGGPTDTQYF. The DNA for the CDR3 is TGTGCCAGCAGTTACGATAGCGGGGGGCCCACAGATACGCAGTATTTT.

This clonotype was seen at least ten times. The gene calls are TRBV24-1 and TRBJ1-2; a possible D gene is TRBD1 (6 bases). This CDR3 is 13 amino acids long. Trimming took 3 bases from V and 7 from J, leaving 11 bases between them. Looked up from germline, CDR1 is KGHDR and CDR2 is SFDVKD. CDR3: CATSDNYRAGYTF. The CDR3 region has the DNA TGTGCCACCAGTGATAACTACAGGGCTGGCTACACCTTC.

The chain employs TRBV28 and TRBJ1-2; D perhaps matches TRBD1 (5 bases). The CDR3 is made up of 12 amino acids. Per germline, CDR1 MDHEN and CDR2 SYDVKM. V shed 3 bases and J shed 10 bases, with 12 bases lying between them. The CDR3 DNA follows: TGTGCCAGCAGTTTGGGGCGACGTGACTACACCTTC. It is translated as CASSLGRRDYTF.

This clonotype has more than one count but fewer than ten. This sequence joins TRBV14 and TRBJ2-7, with D possibly being TRBD1 or TRBD2 (5 bases each). The CDR3 contains 16 residues. Germline CDR1 is SGHDN and CDR2 is FVKESK. V was trimmed by 0 bases and J by 4 bases, leaving 16 bases between them. The CDR3 sequence: CASSQDEGQRWYEQYF. The CDR3 DNA follows: TGTGCCAGCAGCCAAGATGAGGGGCAGAGGTGGTACGAGCAGTACTTC.

The J gene is TRBJ2-7, the V gene TRBV2; 7 bases are a match to TRBD2. The CDR3 has 18 amino acids. V shed 1 base, J shed 2 bases, and the junction held 14 bases outside the gene matches. Per germline, CDR1 SNHLY and CDR2 FYNNEI. In DNA form, the CDR3 reads TGTGCCAGCAGTGAAGGGGTGGCTAGCGGCCTTGTCACCTACGAGCAGTACTTC. Its translation: CASSEGVASGLVTYEQYF.

This clonotype appeared a few times. V gene TRBV20-1 combines with J gene TRBJ2-7; 8 positions agree with TRBD1. The CDR3 sequence is 13 residues long. CDR1 is DFQATT, CDR2 SNEGSKA, per germline (reference sequence). Losses at the gene ends were 5 bases for V and 4 bases for J; bases not matched to a gene: 7. The CDR3 region is CSAAGGANYEQYF. In DNA form, the CDR3 reads TGCAGTGCTGCAGGGGGCGCGAATTACGAGCAGTACTTC.

J is TRBJ2-6 and V is TRBV10-3; D unresolved. The CDR3 is made up of 15 amino acids. Germline lookup yields CDR1 ENHRY and CDR2 SYGVKD. Trimming removed 2 bases from V and 4 bases from J, with 9 bases in between. The CDR3 bases are TGTGCCATCAGTGAGGCTGCGCTCGGGGCCAACGTCCTGACTTTC. Translated, it gives CAISEAALGANVLTF.

This clonotype showed up just a few times. The genes are TRBV5-5 and TRBJ2-1; the match to TRBD2 covers 14 bases. The CDR3 has 16 amino acids. Germline lookup yields CDR1 SGHKS and CDR2 YYEKEE (reference sequence). Trimming cost V 4 bases and J 10 bases; bases outside gene matches: 10. The CDR3 loop is CASSRLTSGGALEQFF. The DNA for the CDR3 is TGTGCCAGCAGCCGACTGACTAGCGGGGGGGCATTGGAGCAGTTCTTC.

The rearrangement links TRBV5-1 to TRBJ2-1; tentative D call: TRBD1 (5 bases). The V end lost 0 bases, the J end lost 10 bases, and 8 bases lay between the germline ends. The CDR3 totals 12 residues. CDR1 is SGHRS and CDR2 is YFSETQ in the germline V gene. This CDR3 reads CASSLVRTEQFF. The CDR3 region has the DNA TGCGCCAGCAGCTTGGTTCGGACAGAGCAGTTCTTC. Full variable domain (rest looked up from reference TRBV5-1 and TRBJ2-1): KAGVTQTPRYLIKTRGQQVTLSCSPISGHRSVSWYQQTPGQGLQFLFEYFSETQRNKGNFPGRFSGRQFSNSRSEMNVSTLELGDSALYLCASSLVRTEQFFGPGTRLTVL.

The gene calls are TRBV6-2 or TRBV6-3 and TRBJ1-5; a weak D match, TRBD1 (5 bases). From germline, CDR1 is MNHEY and CDR2 SVGEGT. This CDR3 comprises 12 residues. Trimming removed 5 bases at V and 9 bases at J, with 11 bases between. CDR3 loop: CASSPGDRPQHF. DNA for the CDR3: TGTGCCAGCAGTCCCGGGGACCGGCCCCAGCATTTT.

CDR3 residues: CSVEVARMNTEAFF. The CDR3 DNA reads as TGCAGCGTTGAAGTGGCCAGGATGAACACTGAAGCTTTCTTT. The rearrangement joins TRBV29-1 to TRBJ1-1; D gene unclear. This CDR3 region has 14 residues. V shed 1 base and J shed 0 bases, with 9 bases lying between them. Germline assignment: CDR1 SQVTM and CDR2 ANQGSEA.

This clonotype came up a few times. This chain joins TRBV7-2 and TRBJ2-7; D unclear. This CDR3 is built from 12 residues. Germline V gene data show CDR1 as SGHTA and CDR2 as FQGNSA. Trimming pared 5 bases from V and 6 bases from J, leaving 11 bases between. CDR3 bases: TGTGCCAGCAGCGATGGTCTCGGCGAGCAGTACTTC. Its protein product is CASSDGLGEQYF.